This T cell receptor beta chain was profiled in a study of cytomegalovirus exposure and HLA in healthy donors. General study results and limits: Later analysis associated a missense DCLRE1C variant with TCR beta V- and J-gene trimming. The presence/absence work took it that sequencing depth was about the same across donors.

Notes on this clone: Its antigen is currently unknown.

V lost 2 bases and J lost 4; bases outside the gene matches: 10. Germline CDR1 SGHRS, CDR2 YFSETQ. The CDR3 is 16 residues long. The PCR ran on 60 Vbeta and 13 Jbeta primers. Repertoires were generated with immunoSEQ multiplex PCR, while TCRdb's copy carries only in-frame clones and drops some. The sample contains about 140,000 clones, around 68% of which appear only once. This TCR derives from a man aged 25 to 40 in good health and CMV-seropositive. The V gene is TRBV5-1, the J gene TRBJ2-7; TRBD1 matches at 9 bases. Sequencing input: PBMCs. The chain's CDR3 is CASSLGVGQGIYEQYF. CDR3 sequence (DNA): TGCGCCAGCAGCTTAGGGGTAGGACAGGGGATATACGAGCAGTACTTC.